These 23 T cell receptor beta chains share one sample of origin, sequenced in a study of a mutant IDH1 vaccine in newly diagnosed glioma (dated by TCRdb to the early 2020s). No antigen has been identified for these receptors. Libraries were prepared through the immunoSEQ multiplex PCR assay. The immuneACCESS repertoire file appears here via TCRdb, limited to in-frame rearrangements. These files lack a portion of the clones; in checked studies, under half of the deficit traces to unresolved V genes, and the cause of the others is not known. The sample has fewer than 30,000 clones on record, over 80% of them singletons. 31% of the sample belongs to the ten largest clones. The sample's time point label, in plain terms: week 35, safety follow-up. Each vaccine dose, consisting of 300 ug of a 20-mer mutant IDH1 peptide in Montanide, was administered subcutaneously with topical imiquimod. Specimen: PBMCs, collected from a glioma patient whose treatment included an IDH1 peptide vaccine. Receptors originate from a man in his thirties or forties with glioma.

The J gene is TRBJ1-5, the V gene TRBV10-3; the match to TRBD1 covers 9 bases. Unmatched junction bases numbered 11, after V lost 0 bases and J lost 2 bases. The CDR3 spans 19 residues. Germline V lookup: CDR1 ENHRY, CDR2 SYGVKD. The CDR3 nucleotides read TGTGCCATCAGTGAGTCAGAACAGGGGGCCGCACAAGGCAATCAGCCCCAGCATTTT. Protein: CAISESEQGAAQGNQPQHF.

The V gene is TRBV7-9, the J gene TRBJ2-3; the match to TRBD2 covers 12 bases. The V gene's germline CDR1 is SEHNR and CDR2 FQNEAQ (reference sequence). The CDR3 is 15 amino acids. V gave up 5 bases and J gave up 5 bases; unmatched junction bases: 5. CDR3 residues: CASSGLAGRLDTQYF. Written as DNA, the CDR3 is TGTGCCAGCAGCGGACTAGCGGGGAGGTTAGATACGCAGTATTTT.

This rearrangement joins TRBV2 to TRBJ1-5; D may be TRBD1 (5 bases). Germline-derived CDR1 and CDR2 are SNHLY and FYNNEI. V lost 3 bases, J lost 2 bases, and 11 bases lay in between. The CDR3 runs 15 residues. CDR3 bases: TGTGCCAGCAGTGATAGAGGGACGGGCAATCAGCCCCAGCATTTT. Its translation: CASSDRGTGNQPQHF.

The gene calls are TRBV19 and TRBJ2-6, with 8 positions matching TRBD1. CDR3 length: 18 residues. Trimming took 5 bases from V and 4 from J; bases not matched to a gene: 13. Germline V gene sequence: CDR1 LNHDA, CDR2 SQIVND (reference sequence). CDR3 coding DNA: TGTGCCAGTAGTGCCGATTACAGGGGGTATGCAGGGGCCAACGTCCTGACTTTC. Translated: CASSADYRGYAGANVLTF.

The gene calls are TRBV7-8 and TRBJ1-1, with no clear D. The germline V gene encodes CDR1 SGHVS and CDR2 FQNEAQ. The CDR3 has 15 amino acids. V was clipped by 2 bases and J by 2 bases, with 12 bases between them. CDR3 amino acids: CASSLNILANTEAFF. The CDR3, as DNA: TGTGCCAGCAGCTTAAATATATTAGCTAACACTGAAGCTTTCTTT. The whole variable domain, filled in from reference TRBV7-8 and TRBJ1-1, reads GAGVSQSPRYKVAKRGQDVALRCDPISGHVSLFWYQQALGQGPEFLTYFQNEAQLDKSGLPSDRFFAERPEGSVSTLKIQRTQQEDSAVYLCASSLNILANTEAFFGQGTRLTVV.

There are a few counts of this clone. This sequence joins TRBV5-1 and TRBJ1-1, with D hard to call. The V gene's germline CDR1 is SGHRS and CDR2 YFSETQ. The CDR3 totals 11 residues. The V end was cut by 4 bases, the J end by 8 bases, with 9 bases between. In nucleotides, the CDR3 is TGCGCCAGCAGCCGTAATAACGAAGCTTTCTTT. Residues: CASSRNNEAFF.

This clone was counted once. CDR3 region: CASSVGDGGEAFF. The CDR3 DNA reads as TGTGCCAGCAGCGTAGGGGACGGCGGCGAAGCTTTCTTT. This chain uses TRBV9 with TRBJ1-1, with a possible D match to TRBD1 (5 bases). Germline V gene data show CDR1 as SGDLS and CDR2 as YYNGEE. This CDR3 comprises 13 residues. V lost 0 bases, J lost 8 bases, and 11 bases lay in between.

This chain connects TRBV25-1 to TRBJ2-7; D is possibly TRBD1 or TRBD2 (6 bases each). V was pared by 4 bases and J by 3 bases, with 10 bases between. The CDR3 extends over 13 amino acids. CDR1 is MGHDK and CDR2 is SYGVNS in the germline V gene. CDR3 DNA: TGTGCCAGCAGTGGCAGGGGAGGCTACGAGCAGTACTTC. Its translation: CASSGRGGYEQYF.

The rearrangement links TRBV5-4 to TRBJ1-3, with 10 bases aligning to TRBD1. The trim removed 0 bases at V and 13 bases at J, leaving 7 bases unmatched. Germline CDR1 and CDR2: SGHNT and YYREEE (reference sequence). The CDR3 is 14 amino acids. This CDR3 reads CASSLEGQGRSIYF. The CDR3 DNA reads TGTGCCAGCAGCTTGGAGGGACAGGGGAGGTCTATATATTTT.

The chain recombines TRBV5-6 with TRBJ2-7; possibly TRBD1 or TRBD2 for D (5 bases each). Trimming cost V 4 bases and J 6 bases, with 14 bases left between them. This CDR3 is 13 amino acids long. The germline V gene has CDR1 SGHDT and CDR2 YYEEEE. This CDR3 reads CASSPGTSAEQYF. The CDR3 DNA is TGTGCCAGCAGCCCCGGGACCTCGGCCGAGCAGTACTTC.

The rearrangement joins TRBV5-1 to TRBJ1-1; TRBD1 is a possible D gene (5 bases). The V and J ends lost 0 bases and 1 base respectively, with 7 bases between them. Germline V CDR1 and CDR2: SGHRS, YFSETQ. The CDR3 length is 14 residues. The CDR3: CASSLVGGNTEAFF. The CDR3 nucleotides read TGCGCCAGCAGCTTGGTTGGGGGGAACACTGAAGCTTTCTTT.

The chain combines TRBV5-5 with TRBJ1-2, with D possibly being TRBD1 (6 bases). This CDR3 contains 15 residues. Germline V gene lookup returns CDR1 SGHKS and CDR2 YYEKEE (reference sequence). Deletions cut 4 bases from V and 3 bases from J, with 16 bases between. The CDR3 is CASSLGPGADYGYTF. The DNA of the CDR3 is TGTGCCAGCAGCCTCGGCCCGGGGGCTGACTATGGCTACACCTTC.

The chain combines TRBV27 with TRBJ1-4, with 8 bases aligning to TRBD1. The CDR3 is 14 residues long. The ends lost 5 bases at V and 8 bases at J; junction bases unmatched: 7. CDR1 is MNHEY and CDR2 is SMNVEV in the germline V gene (reference sequence). For the CDR3, the DNA is TGTGCCAGCAGTACACAGGGGGATGGGGAAAAACTGTTTTTT. Translation: CASSTQGDGEKLFF.

The chain employs TRBV19 and TRBJ1-4; D is unresolved. CDR3 length: 16 amino acids. Germline values: CDR1 LNHDA, CDR2 SQIVND (reference sequence). Trimming left V 5 bases short and J 0 bases short, with 13 bases between. The CDR3 bases are TGTGCCAGTAGTGTACGGGATGGGGCAACTAATGAAAAACTGTTTTTT. It is translated as CASSVRDGATNEKLFF.

The chain joins TRBV5-6 to TRBJ2-7, with D possibly called TRBD1 or TRBD2 (5 bases each). The CDR3 contains 14 residues. Germline V lookup: CDR1 SGHDT, CDR2 YYEEEE. Trimming shortened V by 1 base and J by 3 bases, and 11 bases separated the two germline ends. The CDR3 nucleotides read TGTGCCAGCAGCTTGCCGGGGCCCGACTACGAGCAGTACTTC. It specifies CASSLPGPDYEQYF.

The chain combines TRBV5-1 with TRBJ2-3; tentatively, D is TRBD1 or TRBD2 (6 bases each). CDR1 SGHRS and CDR2 YFSETQ come from the germline V gene. With 0 bases removed from V and 5 bases from J, the gap between germline ends came to 13 bases. The CDR3 consists of 15 residues. In DNA form, the CDR3 reads TGCGCCAGCAGCTTGGCCCTCGGAGGGGGAGATACGCAGTATTTT. It translates to CASSLALGGGDTQYF.

This chain uses TRBV5-5 with TRBJ2-1, with 9 bases that match TRBD2. The length of the CDR3 is 14 residues. Unmatched junction bases numbered 4, after V lost 4 bases and J lost 5 bases. Germline CDR1 SGHKS, CDR2 YYEKEE (reference sequence). CDR3 amino acids: CASSRSGSDNEQFF. The CDR3 nucleotides read TGTGCCAGCAGCCGTAGCGGGAGCGACAATGAGCAGTTCTTC.

The genes are TRBV6-5 and TRBJ2-3; D is ambiguous. The germline V gene has CDR1 MNHEY and CDR2 SVGAGI. V dropped 0 bases and J dropped 4 bases, with 8 bases sitting between them. CDR3 length: 14 residues. The chain's CDR3 is CASSYSSIADTQYF. CDR3 nucleotide sequence: TGTGCCAGCAGTTACTCTTCCATTGCAGATACGCAGTATTTT.

The chain combines TRBV7-9 with TRBJ1-2; the D gene is possibly TRBD1 (5 bases). Germline lookup yields CDR1 SEHNR and CDR2 FQNEAQ (reference sequence). The CDR3 length is 14 residues. V was cut by 1 base and J by 4 bases, with 10 bases left in between. CDR3 residues: CASSLVADSYGYTF. CDR3 nucleotides: TGTGCCAGCAGCTTAGTTGCTGACAGCTATGGCTACACCTTC.

V is TRBV19 and J is TRBJ1-5; perhaps TRBD1 as D (5 bases). The CDR3 loop spans 16 amino acids. In germline, CDR1 is LNHDA, CDR2 SQIVND (reference sequence). The ends were cut back, 3 bases at V and 6 bases at J, with 18 bases in the middle. CDR3 in amino acids: CASSIGGVGFPQPQHF. As DNA, the CDR3 is TGTGCCAGTAGTATTGGGGGGGTAGGTTTTCCTCAGCCCCAGCATTTT.

There are a few counts of this clone. The rearrangement joins TRBV30 to TRBJ2-1, with 7 bases identical to TRBD1. Germline-derived CDR1 and CDR2 are GTSNPN and SVGIG (reference sequence). With V trimmed by 2 bases and J by 4 bases, 8 bases remained unmatched. The CDR3 is 15 residues long. This CDR3 reads CAWSPGTEFYNEQFF. In nucleotides, the CDR3 is TGTGCCTGGAGTCCCGGGACAGAGTTTTACAATGAGCAGTTCTTC.

The chain links TRBV7-9 to TRBJ1-5, with D hard to call. V shed 3 bases and J shed 1 base, with 22 bases lying between them. The CDR3 runs 19 residues. Germline V gene data show CDR1 as SEHNR and CDR2 as FQNEAQ (reference sequence). The CDR3 region is CASSFSLGSGAWSNQPQHF. CDR3 in DNA: TGTGCCAGCAGCTTTAGTTTAGGTTCAGGCGCGTGGAGCAATCAGCCCCAGCATTTT. The whole variable domain, filled in from reference TRBV7-9 and TRBJ1-5, reads DTGVSQNPRHKITKRGQNVTFRCDPISEHNRLYWYRQTLGQGPEFLTYFQNEAQLEKSRLLSDRFSAERPKGSFSTLEIQRTEQGDSAMYLCASSFSLGSGAWSNQPQHFGDGTRLSIL.

This rearrangement joins TRBV5-1 to TRBJ2-1; 9 bases line up with TRBD2. CDR1 and CDR2 from the germline V gene are SGHRS and YFSETQ. With V trimmed by 0 bases and J by 8 bases, 6 bases remained unmatched. This CDR3 is 15 amino acids long. In nucleotides, the CDR3 is TGCGCCAGCAGCTTGGCGGTGGCGGGAGGGGATGAGCAGTTCTTC. Translation gives CASSLAVAGGDEQFF.